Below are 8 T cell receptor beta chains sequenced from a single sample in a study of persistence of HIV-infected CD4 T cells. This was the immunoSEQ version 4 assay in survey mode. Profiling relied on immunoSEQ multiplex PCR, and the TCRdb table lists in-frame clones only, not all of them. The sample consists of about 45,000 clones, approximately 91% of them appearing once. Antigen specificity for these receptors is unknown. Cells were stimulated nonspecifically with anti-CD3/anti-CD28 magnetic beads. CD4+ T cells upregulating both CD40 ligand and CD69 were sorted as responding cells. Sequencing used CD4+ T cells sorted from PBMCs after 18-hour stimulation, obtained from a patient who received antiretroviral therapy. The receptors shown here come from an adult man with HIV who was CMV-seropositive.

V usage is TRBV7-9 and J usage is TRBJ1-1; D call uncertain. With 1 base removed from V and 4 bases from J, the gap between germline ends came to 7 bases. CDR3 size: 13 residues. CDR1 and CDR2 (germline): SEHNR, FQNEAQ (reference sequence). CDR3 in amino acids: CASSLVRSTEAFF. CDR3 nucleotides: TGTGCCAGCAGCTTAGTTAGATCCACTGAAGCTTTCTTT.

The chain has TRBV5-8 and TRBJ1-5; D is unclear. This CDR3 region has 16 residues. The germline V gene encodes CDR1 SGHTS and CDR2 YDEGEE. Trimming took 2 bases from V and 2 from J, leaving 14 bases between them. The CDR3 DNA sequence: TGTGCCAGCAGCTTTTTCAGGAATTCGGGCAATCAGCCCCAGCATTTT. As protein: CASSFFRNSGNQPQHF.

CDR3 amino acids: CASSTQGIGYNSPLHF. In DNA form, the CDR3 reads TGTGCCAGTAGTACTCAGGGAATAGGCTATAATTCACCCCTCCACTTT. The gene calls are TRBV19 and TRBJ1-6; D may be TRBD1 (5 bases). V dropped 4 bases and J dropped 3 bases, with 13 bases sitting between them. This CDR3 contains 16 residues. CDR1 and CDR2 (germline): LNHDA, SQIVND (reference sequence).

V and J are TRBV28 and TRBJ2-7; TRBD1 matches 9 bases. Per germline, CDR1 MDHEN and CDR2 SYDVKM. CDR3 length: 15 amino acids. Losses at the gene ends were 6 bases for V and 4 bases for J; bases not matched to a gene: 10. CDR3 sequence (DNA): TGTGCCAGCAGCCTTCTGGGGACAGGGTTTTACGAGCAGTACTTC. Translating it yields CASSLLGTGFYEQYF.

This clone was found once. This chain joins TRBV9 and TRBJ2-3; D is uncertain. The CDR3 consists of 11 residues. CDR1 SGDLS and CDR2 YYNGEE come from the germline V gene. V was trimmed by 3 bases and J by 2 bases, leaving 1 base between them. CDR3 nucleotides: TGTGCCAGCAGCGCCACAGATACGCAGTATTTT. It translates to CASSATDTQYF.

The CDR3 nucleotides read TGTGCCAGCAGCCCCCTGGACGAAGCTTTCTTT. Residues: CASSPLDEAFF. The rearrangement joins TRBV9 to TRBJ1-1; D remains ambiguous. The CDR3 is made up of 11 amino acids. Looked up from germline, CDR1 is SGDLS and CDR2 is YYNGEE. The germline V and J ends were trimmed by 4 bases and 8 bases, with 9 bases remaining between them.

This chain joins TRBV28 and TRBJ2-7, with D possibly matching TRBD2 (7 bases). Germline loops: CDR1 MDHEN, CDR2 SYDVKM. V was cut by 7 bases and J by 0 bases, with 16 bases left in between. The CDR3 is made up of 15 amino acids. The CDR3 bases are TGTGCCAGCACCCCGACCCGGGGGGCCTCCTACGAGCAGTACTTC. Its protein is CASTPTRGASYEQYF.

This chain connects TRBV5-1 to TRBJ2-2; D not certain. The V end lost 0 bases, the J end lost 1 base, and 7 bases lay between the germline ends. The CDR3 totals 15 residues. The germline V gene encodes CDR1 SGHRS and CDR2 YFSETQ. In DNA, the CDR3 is TGCGCCAGCAGCTTGGCCGCGGAGAACACCGGGGAGCTGTTTTTT. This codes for CASSLAAENTGELFF.